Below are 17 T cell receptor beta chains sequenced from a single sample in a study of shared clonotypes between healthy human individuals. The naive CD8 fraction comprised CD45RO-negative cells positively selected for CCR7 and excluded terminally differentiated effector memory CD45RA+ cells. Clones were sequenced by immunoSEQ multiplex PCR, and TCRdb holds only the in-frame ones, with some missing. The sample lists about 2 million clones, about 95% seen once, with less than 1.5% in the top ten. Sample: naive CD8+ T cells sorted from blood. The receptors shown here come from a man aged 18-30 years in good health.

The CDR3 DNA sequence: TGTGCCAGCATTCCAAGAGGGGGACAGGCCCCCTACGAGCAGTACTTC. Translated, it gives CASIPRGGQAPYEQYF. This chain joins TRBV25-1 and TRBJ2-7; 8 bases map to TRBD1. In germline, CDR1 is MGHDK, CDR2 SYGVNS. This CDR3 is built from 16 residues. Germline trimming cut 7 bases from V and 2 bases from J; bases unmatched to any gene: 13.

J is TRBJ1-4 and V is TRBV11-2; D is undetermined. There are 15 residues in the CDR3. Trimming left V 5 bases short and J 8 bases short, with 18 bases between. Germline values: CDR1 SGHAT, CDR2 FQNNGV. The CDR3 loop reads CASSPEGGIIEKLFF. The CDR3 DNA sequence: TGTGCCAGCAGCCCTGAGGGAGGAATAATAGAAAAACTGTTTTTT.

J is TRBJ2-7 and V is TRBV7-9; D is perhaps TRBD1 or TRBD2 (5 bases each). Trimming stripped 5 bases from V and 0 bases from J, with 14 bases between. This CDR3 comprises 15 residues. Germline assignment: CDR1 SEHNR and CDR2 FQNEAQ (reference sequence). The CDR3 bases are TGTGCCAGCAGCCCCCCCTGGGGACCCTCCTACGAGCAGTACTTC. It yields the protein CASSPPWGPSYEQYF.

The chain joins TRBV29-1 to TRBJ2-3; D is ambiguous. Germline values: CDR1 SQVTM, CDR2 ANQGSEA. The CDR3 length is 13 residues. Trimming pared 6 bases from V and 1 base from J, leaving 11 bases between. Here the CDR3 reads CSVEVPGTDTQYF. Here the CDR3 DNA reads TGCAGCGTAGAGGTCCCGGGCACAGATACGCAGTATTTT.

The CDR3 loop reads CASSKMAGADTQYF. In DNA form, the CDR3 reads TGTGCCAGTAGTAAGATGGCGGGGGCAGATACGCAGTATTTT. The chain employs TRBV19 and TRBJ2-3; TRBD2 matches at 7 bases. In germline, CDR1 is LNHDA, CDR2 SQIVND (reference sequence). The CDR3 is made up of 14 amino acids. Germline trimming cut 4 bases from V and 4 bases from J; bases unmatched to any gene: 5.

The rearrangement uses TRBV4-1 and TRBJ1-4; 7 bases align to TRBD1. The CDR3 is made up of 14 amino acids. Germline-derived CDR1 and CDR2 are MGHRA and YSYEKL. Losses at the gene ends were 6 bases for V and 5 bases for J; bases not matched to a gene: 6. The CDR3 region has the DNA TGCGCCAGCAGTGGGACGACAGGGAATGAAAAACTGTTTTTT. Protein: CASSGTTGNEKLFF.

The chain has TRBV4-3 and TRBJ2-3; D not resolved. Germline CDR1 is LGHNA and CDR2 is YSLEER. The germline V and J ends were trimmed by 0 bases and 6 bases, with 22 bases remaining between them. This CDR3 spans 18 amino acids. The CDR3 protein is CASSQDGEPLGNLDTQYF. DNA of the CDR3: TGCGCCAGCAGCCAAGATGGAGAACCCCTCGGTAATCTGGATACGCAGTATTTT.

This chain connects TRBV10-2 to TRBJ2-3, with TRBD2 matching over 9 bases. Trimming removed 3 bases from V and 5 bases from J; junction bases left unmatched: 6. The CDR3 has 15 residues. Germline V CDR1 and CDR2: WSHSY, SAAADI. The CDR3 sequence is CASSDPGLARDTQYF. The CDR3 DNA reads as TGCGCCAGCAGTGATCCGGGACTAGCTAGAGATACGCAGTATTTT.

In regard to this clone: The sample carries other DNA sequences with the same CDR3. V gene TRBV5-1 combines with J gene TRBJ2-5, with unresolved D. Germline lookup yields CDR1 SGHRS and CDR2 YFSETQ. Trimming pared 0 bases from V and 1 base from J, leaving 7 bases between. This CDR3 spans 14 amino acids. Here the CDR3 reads CASSLDGSQETQYF. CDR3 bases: TGCGCCAGCAGCTTGGATGGCAGCCAAGAGACCCAGTACTTC.

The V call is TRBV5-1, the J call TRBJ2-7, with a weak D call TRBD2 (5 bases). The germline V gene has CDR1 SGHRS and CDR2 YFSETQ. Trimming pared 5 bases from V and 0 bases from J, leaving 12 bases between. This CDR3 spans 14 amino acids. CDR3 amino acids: CASSLREPSYEQYF. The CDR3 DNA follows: TGCGCCAGCAGTTTGAGGGAACCCTCCTACGAGCAGTACTTC.

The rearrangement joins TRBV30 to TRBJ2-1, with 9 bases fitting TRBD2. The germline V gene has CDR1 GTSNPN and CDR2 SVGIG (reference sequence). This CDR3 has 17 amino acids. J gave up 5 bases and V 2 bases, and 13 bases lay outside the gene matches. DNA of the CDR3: TGTGCCTGGAGTCCTACCCGGGGGCGGGAGGGCAACAATGAGCAGTTCTTC. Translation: CAWSPTRGREGNNEQFF.

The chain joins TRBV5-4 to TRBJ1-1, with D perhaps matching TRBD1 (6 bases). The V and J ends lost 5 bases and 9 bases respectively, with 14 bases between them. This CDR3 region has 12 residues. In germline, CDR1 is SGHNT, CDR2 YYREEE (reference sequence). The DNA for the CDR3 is TGTGCCAGCAGGGACTCCGGGACACAAGCTTTCTTT. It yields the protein CASRDSGTQAFF.

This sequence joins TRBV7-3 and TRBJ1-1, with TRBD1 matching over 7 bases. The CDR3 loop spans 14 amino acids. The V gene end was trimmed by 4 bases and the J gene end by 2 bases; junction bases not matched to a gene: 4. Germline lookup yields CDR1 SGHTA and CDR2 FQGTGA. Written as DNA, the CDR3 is TGTGCCAGCAGCTCCCGGGACAGTAACACTGAAGCTTTCTTT. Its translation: CASSSRDSNTEAFF.

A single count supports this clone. CDR3 residues: CASSHQETRGEQYF. The CDR3 DNA sequence: TGTGCCAGCAGCCATCAGGAAACCCGGGGCGAGCAGTACTTC. The J gene is TRBJ2-7, the V gene TRBV7-2; D is possibly TRBD2 (5 bases). V dropped 5 bases and J dropped 6 bases, with 17 bases sitting between them. The CDR3 extends over 14 amino acids. Germline lookup yields CDR1 SGHTA and CDR2 FQGNSA.

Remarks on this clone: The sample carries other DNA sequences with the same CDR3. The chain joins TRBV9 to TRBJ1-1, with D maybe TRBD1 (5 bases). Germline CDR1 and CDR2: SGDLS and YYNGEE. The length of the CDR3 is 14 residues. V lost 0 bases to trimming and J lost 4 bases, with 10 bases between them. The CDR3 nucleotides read TGTGCCAGCAGCGTAGGGGGCGGGGGCACTGAAGCTTTCTTT. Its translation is CASSVGGGGTEAFF.

The CDR3 bases are TGCGCCAGCAGCCAGGTCAGACAGGGGCAGCCCCAGCATTTT. Translation: CASSQVRQGQPQHF. The gene calls are TRBV4-1 and TRBJ1-5, with 8 positions matching TRBD1. V lost 3 bases, J lost 7 bases, and 5 bases stayed unmatched. Germline V gene sequence: CDR1 MGHRA, CDR2 YSYEKL. CDR3 length equals 14 residues.

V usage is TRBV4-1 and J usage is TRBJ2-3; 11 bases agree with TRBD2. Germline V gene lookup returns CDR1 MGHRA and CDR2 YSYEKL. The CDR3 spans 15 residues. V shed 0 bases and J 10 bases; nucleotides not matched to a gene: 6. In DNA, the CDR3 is TGCGCCAGCAGCCAAGATCGGCTAGCGGGGGGTGCGCAGTATTTT. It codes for CASSQDRLAGGAQYF.